This TCR beta chain was identified during a study of T cells in Graves' hyperthyroidism and ophthalmopathy. Ten or more counts support this clonotype. Amplification of TCR beta CDR3 regions was performed using RNA transcripts as template. The HTBI primer set was used in a first-round RT-PCR of the TCR CDR3. TCRdb passed the multiplex PCR reads through MiXCR, listing each CDR3 protein once. The sample contains approximately 430,000 distinct CDR3 sequences, 14% to 15% of which appear only once. Germline CDR1 reads WSHSY; CDR2 reads SAAADI. There are 13 residues in the CDR3. V lost 2 bases and J lost 9, with 13 bases in between. Fresh peripheral blood, approximately 9.7 ml, was the source of the PBMCs.

This clonotype was obtained from a man aged 18-30 years with Graves' ophthalmopathy. Sequences were obtained from blood. The rearrangement links TRBV10-2 to TRBJ1-1, with no clear D. The CDR3 coding sequence is TGCGCCAGCAGTGAGGGGAGGTCGGCGCAAGCTTTCTTT. This gives the protein CASSEGRSAQAFF.